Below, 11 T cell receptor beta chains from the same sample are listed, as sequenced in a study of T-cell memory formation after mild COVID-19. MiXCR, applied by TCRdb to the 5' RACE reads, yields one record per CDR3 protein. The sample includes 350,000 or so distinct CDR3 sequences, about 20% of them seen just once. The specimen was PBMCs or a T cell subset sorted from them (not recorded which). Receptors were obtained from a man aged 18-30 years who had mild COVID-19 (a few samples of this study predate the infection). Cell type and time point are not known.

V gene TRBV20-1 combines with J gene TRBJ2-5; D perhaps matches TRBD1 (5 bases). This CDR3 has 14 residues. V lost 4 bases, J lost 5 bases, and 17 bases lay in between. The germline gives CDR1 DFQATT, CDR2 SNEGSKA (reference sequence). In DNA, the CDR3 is TGCAGTGCTATAAGGGGTGGGCCCGGGGAGACCCAGTACTTC. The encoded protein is CSAIRGGPGETQYF.

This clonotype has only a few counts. The DNA for the CDR3 is TGTGCCAGCAGCCAAGTAGTCGGGTCAAACGGCAATCAGCCCCAGCATTTT. Its protein is CASSQVVGSNGNQPQHF. The rearrangement links TRBV4-2 to TRBJ1-5, with D unresolved. Trimming took off 1 base at V and 2 bases at J, with 15 bases between the two ends. The CDR3 runs 17 residues. Germline CDR1 is LGHNA and CDR2 is YNFKEQ.

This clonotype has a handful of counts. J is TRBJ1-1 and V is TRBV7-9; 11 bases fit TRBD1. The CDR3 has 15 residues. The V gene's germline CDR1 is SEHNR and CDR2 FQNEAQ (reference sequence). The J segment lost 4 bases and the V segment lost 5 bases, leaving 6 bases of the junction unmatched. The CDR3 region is CASSHGQGARTEAFF. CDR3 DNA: TGTGCCAGCAGCCATGGACAGGGGGCTCGCACTGAAGCTTTCTTT.

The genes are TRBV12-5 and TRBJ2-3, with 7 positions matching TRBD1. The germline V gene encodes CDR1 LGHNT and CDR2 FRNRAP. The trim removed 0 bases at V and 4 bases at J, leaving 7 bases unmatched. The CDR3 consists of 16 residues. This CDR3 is CASGLVRQGVADTQYF. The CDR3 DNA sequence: TGTGCTAGTGGTTTGGTACGCCAGGGGGTCGCAGATACGCAGTATTTT.

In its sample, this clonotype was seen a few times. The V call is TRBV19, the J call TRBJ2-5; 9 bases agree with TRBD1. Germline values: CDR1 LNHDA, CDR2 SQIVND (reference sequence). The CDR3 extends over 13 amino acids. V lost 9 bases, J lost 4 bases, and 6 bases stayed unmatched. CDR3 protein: CARYRGQRETQYF. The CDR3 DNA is TGTGCCAGATACAGGGGGCAAAGAGAGACCCAGTACTTC.

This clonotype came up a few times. CDR3 protein: CASRATGTSVDEQFF. CDR3 bases: TGTGCCAGCAGAGCCACCGGGACTAGCGTCGATGAGCAGTTCTTC. The V and J genes are TRBV12-3 or TRBV12-4 and TRBJ2-1; 10 bases map to TRBD2. This CDR3 region has 15 residues. V was pared by 6 bases and J by 8 bases, with 10 bases of the junction left unmatched.

The CDR3 DNA follows: TGTGCCAGCAGCTCCACCCCGGACAGGGTGGCGAACTATGGCTACACCTTC. Its protein is CASSSTPDRVANYGYTF. This chain connects TRBV7-9 to TRBJ1-2; 8 bases are a match to TRBD1. Germline V lookup: CDR1 SEHNR, CDR2 FQNEAQ (reference sequence). The CDR3 is 17 residues long. V shed 4 bases, J shed 2 bases, and the junction held 12 bases outside the gene matches.

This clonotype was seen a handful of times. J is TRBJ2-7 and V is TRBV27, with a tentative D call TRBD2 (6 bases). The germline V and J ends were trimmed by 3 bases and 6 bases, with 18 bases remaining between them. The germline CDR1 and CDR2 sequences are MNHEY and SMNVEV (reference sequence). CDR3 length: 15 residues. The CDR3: CASSLGRGYFSEQYF. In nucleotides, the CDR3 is TGTGCCAGCAGTTTGGGACGGGGGTATTTTAGCGAGCAGTACTTC.

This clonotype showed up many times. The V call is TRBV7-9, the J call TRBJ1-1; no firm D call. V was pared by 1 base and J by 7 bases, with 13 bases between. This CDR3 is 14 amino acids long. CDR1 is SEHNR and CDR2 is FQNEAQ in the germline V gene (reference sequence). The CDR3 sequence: CASSLVPGSLEAFF. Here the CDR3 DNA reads TGTGCCAGCAGCTTAGTCCCCGGGAGCCTTGAAGCTTTCTTT.

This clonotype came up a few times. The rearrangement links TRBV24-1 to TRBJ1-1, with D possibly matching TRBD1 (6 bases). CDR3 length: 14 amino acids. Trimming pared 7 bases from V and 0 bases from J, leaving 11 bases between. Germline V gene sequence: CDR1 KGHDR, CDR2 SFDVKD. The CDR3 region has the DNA TGTGCCACCAGGGCAGGGGTAATGAACACTGAAGCTTTCTTT. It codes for CATRAGVMNTEAFF.

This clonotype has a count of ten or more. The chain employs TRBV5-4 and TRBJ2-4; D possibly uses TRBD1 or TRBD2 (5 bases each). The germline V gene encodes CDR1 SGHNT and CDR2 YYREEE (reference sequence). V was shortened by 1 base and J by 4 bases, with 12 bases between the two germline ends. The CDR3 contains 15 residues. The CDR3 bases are TGTGCCAGCAGCTTGAGAGGGGATGGGAAAAACATTCAGTACTTC. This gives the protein CASSLRGDGKNIQYF.